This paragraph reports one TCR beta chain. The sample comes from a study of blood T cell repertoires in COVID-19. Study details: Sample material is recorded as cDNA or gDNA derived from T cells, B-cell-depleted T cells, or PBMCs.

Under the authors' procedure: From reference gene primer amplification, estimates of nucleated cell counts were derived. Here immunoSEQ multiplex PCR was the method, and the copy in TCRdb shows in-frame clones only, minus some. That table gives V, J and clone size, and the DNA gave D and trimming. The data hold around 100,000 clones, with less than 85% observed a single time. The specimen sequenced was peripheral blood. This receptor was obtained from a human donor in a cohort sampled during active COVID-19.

CDR3 coding DNA: TGTGCCAGCAGCTATGCAGGGATAGAGACTGAAGCTTTCTTT. It encodes CASSYAGIETEAFF. The rearrangement joins TRBV7-9 to TRBJ1-1, with D possibly TRBD1 on 5 matching bases. The V and J ends lost 4 bases and 5 bases respectively, with 14 bases between them. This CDR3 has 14 amino acids. CDR1 is SEHNR and CDR2 is FQNEAQ in the germline V gene (reference sequence).